One T cell receptor (beta chain) is described in this entry. Antigen specificity is unknown. CD45RO-negative CD8 cells positively selected for CCR7 made up the naive population, which excluded terminally differentiated effector memory CD45RA+ cells. The CDR3 totals 13 residues. V was shortened by 2 bases and J by 10 bases, with 13 bases between the two germline ends. The germline CDR1 and CDR2 sequences are SGHNT and YYREEE (reference sequence). The sample is drawn from a study of shared clonotypes between healthy human individuals. Notes on the study in general: Sequencing depth was expected to influence donor clonotype sharing. A few donors showed sharing of approximately 5% of naive CD4 clonotypes. Although depth was large, rarefaction showed that sequencing of the sorted subsets was incomplete.

Splitting of each subset's genomic DNA was done evenly across several immunoSEQ plates. The assay was immunoSEQ multiplex PCR, and TCRdb's table has in-frame clones only and misses some. The table records around 640,000 clones, roughly 95% of them present only once. This rearrangement joins TRBV5-4 to TRBJ2-1; unclear D gene. This sequence originates from a woman in her thirties in good health. The sample consisted of naive CD8+ T cells sorted from blood. The CDR3 sequence is CASSLSQAPEQFF. For the CDR3, the DNA is TGTGCCAGCAGCTTAAGTCAAGCTCCAGAGCAGTTCTTC.